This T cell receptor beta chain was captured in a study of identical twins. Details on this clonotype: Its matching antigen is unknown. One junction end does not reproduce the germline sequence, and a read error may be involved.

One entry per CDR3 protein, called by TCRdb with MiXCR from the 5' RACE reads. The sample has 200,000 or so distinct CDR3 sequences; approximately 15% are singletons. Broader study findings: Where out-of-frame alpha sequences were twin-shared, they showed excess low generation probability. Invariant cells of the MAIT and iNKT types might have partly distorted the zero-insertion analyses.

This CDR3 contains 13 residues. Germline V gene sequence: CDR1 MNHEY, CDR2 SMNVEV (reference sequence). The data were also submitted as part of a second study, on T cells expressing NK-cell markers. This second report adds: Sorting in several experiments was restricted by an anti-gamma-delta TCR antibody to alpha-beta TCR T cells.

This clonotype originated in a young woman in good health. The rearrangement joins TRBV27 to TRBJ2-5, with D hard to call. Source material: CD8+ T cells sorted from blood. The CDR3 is CASSFLQGETRYF. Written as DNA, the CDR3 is TGTGCCAGCAGTTTTTTACAAGGAGAGACCCGGTACTTC.